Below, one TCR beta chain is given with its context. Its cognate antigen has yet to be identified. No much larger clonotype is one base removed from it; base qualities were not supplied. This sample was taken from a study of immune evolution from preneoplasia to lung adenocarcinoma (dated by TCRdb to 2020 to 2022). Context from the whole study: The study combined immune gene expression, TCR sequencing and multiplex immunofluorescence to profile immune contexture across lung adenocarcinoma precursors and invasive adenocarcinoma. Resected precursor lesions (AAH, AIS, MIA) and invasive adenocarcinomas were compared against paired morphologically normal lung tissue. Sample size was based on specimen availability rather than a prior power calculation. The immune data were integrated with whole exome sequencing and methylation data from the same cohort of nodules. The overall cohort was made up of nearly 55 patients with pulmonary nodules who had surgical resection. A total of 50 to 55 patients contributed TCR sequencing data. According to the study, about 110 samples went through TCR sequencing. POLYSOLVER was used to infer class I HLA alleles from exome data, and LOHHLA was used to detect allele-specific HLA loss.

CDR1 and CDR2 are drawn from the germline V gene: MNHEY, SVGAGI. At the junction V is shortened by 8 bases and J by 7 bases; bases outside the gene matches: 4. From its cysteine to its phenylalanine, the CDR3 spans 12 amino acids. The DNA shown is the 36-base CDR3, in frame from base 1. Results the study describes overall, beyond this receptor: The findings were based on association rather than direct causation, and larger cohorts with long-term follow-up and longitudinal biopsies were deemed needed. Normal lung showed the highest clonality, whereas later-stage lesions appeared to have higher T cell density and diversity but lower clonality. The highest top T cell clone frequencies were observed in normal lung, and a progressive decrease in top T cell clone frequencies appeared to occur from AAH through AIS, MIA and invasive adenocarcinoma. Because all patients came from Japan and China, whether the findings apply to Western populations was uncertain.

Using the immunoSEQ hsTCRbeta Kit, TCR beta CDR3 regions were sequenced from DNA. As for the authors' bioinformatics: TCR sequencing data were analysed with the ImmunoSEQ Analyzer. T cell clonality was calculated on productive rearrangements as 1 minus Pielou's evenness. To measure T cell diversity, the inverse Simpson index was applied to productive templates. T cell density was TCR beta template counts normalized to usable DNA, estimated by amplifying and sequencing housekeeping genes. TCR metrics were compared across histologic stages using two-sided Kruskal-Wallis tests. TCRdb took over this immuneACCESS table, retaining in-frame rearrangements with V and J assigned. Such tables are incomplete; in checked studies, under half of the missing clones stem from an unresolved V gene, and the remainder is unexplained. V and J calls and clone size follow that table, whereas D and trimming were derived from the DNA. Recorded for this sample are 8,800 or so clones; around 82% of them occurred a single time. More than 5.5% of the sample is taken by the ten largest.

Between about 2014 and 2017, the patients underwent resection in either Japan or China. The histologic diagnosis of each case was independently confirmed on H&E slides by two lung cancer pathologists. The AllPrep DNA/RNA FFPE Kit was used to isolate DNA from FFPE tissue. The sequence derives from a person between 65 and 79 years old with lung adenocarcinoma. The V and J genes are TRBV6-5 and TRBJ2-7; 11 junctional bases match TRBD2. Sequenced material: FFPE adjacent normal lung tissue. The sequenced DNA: TGTGCCAGCGGTCTAGCGGGAGGTGAGCAGTACTTC. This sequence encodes CASGLAGGEQYF.